This T cell receptor beta chain comes out of a study of human T cells and chemical hapten exposure. Study-level background: Doses of diphenylcyclopropenone went to the patients' scalps weekly throughout the approximately 25-week study.

From germline, CDR1 is SNHLY and CDR2 FYNNEI. This CDR3 region has 12 residues. The V gene end was trimmed by 10 bases and the J gene end by 7 bases; junction bases not matched to a gene: 4. Time point of the sample: patch test 3, about 24 weeks after DPC sensitization. Stated treatment: therapeutic diphenylcyclopropenone sensitization with weekly scalp DPC. With respect to this clonotype: As yet, its antigen is unknown.

Each CDR3 protein is one row after TCRdb ran MiXCR on the RACE reads. The sample comprises tens of thousands of distinct CDR3 sequences, roughly 13% of which are singletons, and about 5.7% rests with the top ten. Study-wide results and caveats: Counts of expanded TCRs at PT1 were positively correlated with patch test score.

This TCR was sampled from a woman aged 45-65 years with alopecia areata. Some clones in this sample may be carry-over from other donors' samples. The material was whole blood, obtained in connection with sensitization to the hapten diphenylcyclopropenone (DPC). This chain links TRBV2 with TRBJ1-4; 9 bases map to TRBD1. The CDR3 loop is CAIRDRVEKLFF. DNA for the CDR3: TGTGCCATCAGGGACAGGGTTGAAAAACTGTTTTTT.